The TCR beta chain under discussion was sequenced for a study of beta chain features in type 1 diabetes. Across the whole study: Healthy donors resembled patients in age, gender and cell yields.

On this clone: Its target is unknown.

Sequenced material consisted of expressed TCRB transcripts (all of the isolated RNA was reverse transcribed). An average of about 3.57 million reads was obtained for naive, central memory and regulatory T cell samples. Libraries were prepared by immunoSEQ multiplex PCR; TCRdb keeps only in-frame clonotypes and omits some of them. The profile shows roughly 250,000 clones, 9% to 10% of them singletons. Findings and caveats of the study: Naive, central memory and Treg TCRB repertoires seemed to resemble each other more closely in patients than they did in healthy donors. A PCR bias possibly favoring shorter templates would apply equally to patients and controls.

The sequence derives from a woman between 18 and 30 years old in good health. The sample comprised naive CD4+ T cells from blood.

CDR3 in amino acids: CASSYLRSNEKLFF. For the CDR3, the DNA is TGTGCCAGCAGTTACTTACGGAGTAATGAAAAACTGTTTTTT. This chain joins TRBV6-5 and TRBJ1-4; no firm D call. The V end was cut by 1 base, the J end by 4 bases, with 7 bases between. This CDR3 comprises 14 residues. In germline, CDR1 is MNHEY, CDR2 SVGAGI.